The clone carrying this TCR beta chain was observed a handful of times. Its specificity is unknown. Germline CDR1 reads SGDLS; CDR2 reads YYNGEE. This CDR3 region has 14 residues. The J segment lost 5 bases and the V segment lost 5 bases, leaving 4 bases of the junction unmatched. TCRdb's copy holds only in-frame clones and misses some; the assay was immunoSEQ multiplex PCR. The sample shows tens of thousands of clones, approximately 84% of them seen only once. The data belong to a study of graft-versus-host responses after intestinal transplantation. Sequencing was performed on unstimulated CD4+ T cells sorted from spleen or lymph node cells, taken before transplant. The chain employs TRBV9 and TRBJ2-2; 9 bases are shared with TRBD1. This TCR came from a human donor who was the organ donor for an intestinal transplant. Here the CDR3 DNA reads TGTGCCAGCAGGGTGGGACAGGGTACCGGGGAGCTGTTTTTT. Amino acid sequence: CASRVGQGTGELFF.